This is a list of T cell receptor beta chains from one sample in a study of T cells in Graves' hyperthyroidism and ophthalmopathy. TCRdb called the multiplex PCR reads again in MiXCR, with one record for every CDR3 protein. The sample records hundreds of thousands of distinct CDR3 sequences, 12% to 15% being singletons. The sequenced sample was blood. The receptor set was obtained from a woman between 18 and 29 years old with Graves' hyperthyroidism. Both conserved end residues are part of each CDR3. Fields, in order: J gene, D gene, clone size, V gene, CDR3 protein, CDR3 DNA. A D gene is named only where the DNA matches it firmly. Clone size is stated in some rows and not others, as once, few, many or a class when expanded.

TRBJ1-5,-,-,TRBV6-1,CASIAGHYSNQPQHF,TGTGCCAGCATCGCGGGACACTATAGCAATCAGCCCCAGCATTTT
TRBJ2-7,-,-,TRBV20-1,CSYPYAYEQYF,TGCAGTTATCCCTATGCCTACGAGCAGTACTTC
TRBJ1-2,TRBD1,-,TRBV10-3,CAISERQGVRNGYTF,TGTGCCATCAGTGAGAGGCAGGGGGTCCGGAATGGCTACACCTTC
TRBJ1-4,TRBD1,few,TRBV28,CASREDRGLEKLFF,TGTGCCAGCAGGGAGGACAGGGGGCTTGAAAAACTGTTTTTT
TRBJ2-5,TRBD2,-,TRBV5-1,CASSLAASGGQETQYF,TGCGCCAGCAGCTTGGCGGCTAGCGGGGGTCAAGAGACCCAGTACTTC
TRBJ2-2,-,-,TRBV19,CASIQGKVAHTGELFF,TGTGCCAGTATTCAGGGGAAGGTTGCGCACACCGGGGAGCTGTTTTTT
TRBJ1-1,-,few,TRBV6-1,CATKSGDTEAFF,TGTGCCACCAAGTCCGGGGACACTGAAGCTTTCTTT
TRBJ2-4,TRBD2,few,TRBV20-1,CSATEAGRAKNIQYF,TGCAGTGCTACTGAAGCGGGAAGAGCCAAAAACATTCAGTACTTC
TRBJ2-5,-,many,TRBV7-9,CASSRSGLQETQYF,TGTGCCAGCAGCCGGTCGGGACTCCAAGAGACCCAGTACTTC
TRBJ1-1,-,many,TRBV10-3,CAISERSDRRTEAFF,TGTGCCATCAGTGAGAGATCAGACAGGAGGACTGAAGCTTTCTTT
TRBJ2-3,TRBD1,many,TRBV11-2,CASSGTDFFTDTQYF,TGTGCCAGCAGTGGGACAGACTTCTTTACAGATACGCAGTATTTT
TRBJ2-7,-,few,TRBV29-1,CSVCVRMGYEQYF,TGCAGCGTTTGTGTCAGGATGGGCTACGAGCAGTACTTC
TRBJ2-1,TRBD2,many,TRBV15,CATSVGLAEGNEQFF,TGTGCCACCAGCGTCGGACTAGCAGAGGGCAATGAGCAGTTCTTC
TRBJ1-1,TRBD1,few,TRBV4-1,CASRKTGANTEAFF,TGCGCCAGCAGGAAAACAGGGGCGAACACTGAAGCTTTCTTT
TRBJ2-1,-,few,TRBV3-1,CASSHPLAASSYNEQFF,TGTGCCAGCAGCCATCCCTTAGCGGCGAGCTCCTACAATGAGCAGTTCTTC
TRBJ2-4,TRBD1,many,TRBV12-3/TRBV12-4,CASSPQAGGIKNIQYF,TGTGCCAGCAGTCCCCAGGCAGGGGGTATTAAAAACATTCAGTACTTC
TRBJ2-5,TRBD1,many,TRBV7-3,CASSPRDRGLETQYF,TGTGCCAGCAGCCCCCGGGACAGGGGGCTCGAGACCCAGTACTTC
TRBJ2-3,-,many,TRBV7-2,CASSKVGGTSTDTQYF,TGTGCCAGCAGCAAGGTGGGGGGAACAAGCACAGATACGCAGTATTTT
TRBJ2-1,TRBD2,-,TRBV19,CASTLPGLAGHNEQFF,TGTGCCAGTACCTTACCGGGACTAGCGGGCCACAATGAGCAGTTCTTC
TRBJ2-7,-,many,TRBV30,CAWSKVGAYEQYF,TGTGCCTGGAGTAAGGTGGGGGCCTACGAGCAGTACTTC
TRBJ2-7,-,many,TRBV24-1,CATSDMGDEQYF,TGTGCCACCAGTGATATGGGGGACGAGCAGTACTTC
TRBJ1-5,-,many,TRBV28,CASSFPADGLYYSNQPQHF,TGTGCCAGCAGTTTTCCAGCGGACGGACTGTACTATAGCAATCAGCCCCAGCATTTT
TRBJ2-2,TRBD2,-,TRBV7-9,CASSHAGEWFSGELFF,TGTGCCAGCAGCCACGCGGGAGAATGGTTCTCCGGGGAGCTGTTTTTT
TRBJ2-1,TRBD2,-,TRBV7-3,CASSRLNRKDGLAGEDEGYNEQFF,TGTGCCAGCAGCCGTCTTAATAGGAAGGATGGTCTGGCGGGAGAAGATGAGGGGTACAATGAGCAGTTCTTC